The 20 T cell receptor beta chains listed next were all sequenced from one sample in a study of blood T cells in healthy people across ages. Through a sample-barcoded 5' primer and a J-beta primer mix, a second PCR was run for roughly 7 to 11 cycles. Via MiXCR, TCRdb re-called the 5' RACE reads, giving one row per CDR3 protein. The repertoire consists of roughly 1,500,000 distinct CDR3 sequences, with 30% to 35% occurring once and the leading ten covering over 9%. Sequenced material: blood. The receptors here all came from a woman aged 25-40 years in good health.

This clonotype was found many times. The rearrangement uses TRBV29-1 and TRBJ2-7; 7 positions agree with TRBD2. This CDR3 has 15 residues. From germline, CDR1 is SQVTM and CDR2 ANQGSEA. V dropped 5 bases and J dropped 0; count of bases not matched to a gene: 10. This CDR3 is CSVPNPAGPSYEQYF. The DNA of the CDR3 is TGCAGCGTTCCCAATCCAGCGGGACCCTCCTACGAGCAGTACTTC.

V is TRBV5-5 and J is TRBJ1-1; no reliable D call. Looked up from germline, CDR1 is SGHKS and CDR2 is YYEKEE (reference sequence). Trimming left V 0 bases short and J 6 bases short, with 6 bases between. There are 12 residues in the CDR3. In DNA, the CDR3 is TGTGCCAGCAGCTTGGGGGCCCCTGAAGCTTTCTTT. Protein sequence: CASSLGAPEAFF.

The genes are TRBV28 and TRBJ2-5, with 14 bases fitting TRBD2. V trimming: 6 bases; J trimming: 0 bases; junction bases outside the gene matches: 9. The CDR3 is 18 amino acids. CDR1 and CDR2 from the germline V gene are MDHEN and SYDVKM. The CDR3 region has the DNA TGTGCCAGCAGACACGGACTAGCGGGAGGAGGGTACCAAGAGACCCAGTACTTC. Its translation is CASRHGLAGGGYQETQYF.

The chain combines TRBV29-1 with TRBJ2-3; D is perhaps TRBD1 (6 bases). The CDR3 is 16 residues long. Germline-derived CDR1 and CDR2 are SQVTM and ANQGSEA. The V gene lost 2 bases and the J gene lost 3 bases, with 18 bases spanning the gap. The CDR3 reads CSVELGALQRTDTQYF. CDR3 nucleotide sequence: TGCAGCGTTGAACTGGGGGCCCTTCAAAGGACAGATACGCAGTATTTT.

In this sample, this clonotype turned up a few times. This chain uses TRBV15 with TRBJ2-1; possibly TRBD1 or TRBD2 for D (5 bases each). V was cut by 0 bases and J by 3 bases, with 12 bases left in between. CDR1 LNHNV and CDR2 YYDKDF come from the germline V gene (reference sequence). This CDR3 contains 16 residues. CDR3 amino acids: CATSRDLQGVYNEQFF. CDR3 DNA sequence: TGTGCCACCAGCAGAGATCTCCAGGGAGTCTACAATGAGCAGTTCTTC.

This chain connects TRBV20-1 to TRBJ1-5; 7 bases are a match to TRBD1. There are 16 residues in the CDR3. V dropped 0 bases and J dropped 3; count of bases not matched to a gene: 8. Germline V gives CDR1 DFQATT, CDR2 SNEGSKA (reference sequence). CDR3 loop: CSARDRTRGFNQPQHF. The CDR3 DNA follows: TGCAGTGCTAGAGATCGTACCAGGGGGTTCAATCAGCCCCAGCATTTT.

Points on this clonotype: One end of the junction fails to match germline, which may point to a read error. The rearrangement uses TRBV13 and TRBJ2-7; D not resolved. The CDR3 consists of 13 residues. CDR1 is PRHDT, CDR2 FYEKMQ, per germline (reference sequence). The CDR3: CACSLGRNNEQYF. The CDR3 bases are TGTGCCTGCAGCTTAGGAAGAAACAATGAGCAGTACTTC.

V and J are TRBV3-1 and TRBJ2-2; D ambiguous. Germline V gene data show CDR1 as LGHDT and CDR2 as YNNKEL (reference sequence). Trimming removed 4 bases from V and 2 bases from J, with 11 bases in between. The CDR3 spans 15 residues. The CDR3, as DNA: TGTGCCAGCAGCCTATCACGCCTTAACACCGGGGAGCTGTTTTTT. This codes for CASSLSRLNTGELFF.

This clonotype was seen a few times. The chain has TRBV27 and TRBJ1-4; a weak D match, TRBD1 (5 bases). The germline V gene has CDR1 MNHEY and CDR2 SMNVEV (reference sequence). This CDR3 comprises 13 residues. V was pared by 2 bases and J by 8 bases, with 9 bases between. CDR3 region: CASSLIPGEKLFF. CDR3 nucleotide sequence: TGTGCCAGCAGTTTAATACCAGGGGAAAAACTGTTTTTT.

The chain links TRBV4-1 to TRBJ2-5, with 10 positions matching TRBD1. Germline trimming cut 3 bases from V and 10 bases from J; bases unmatched to any gene: 14. This CDR3 has 16 amino acids. CDR1 and CDR2 (germline): MGHRA, YSYEKL. CDR3 in DNA: TGCGCCAGCAGCCATGTTCCCGGGACAGGGGTATTGGGCCAGTACTTC. Residues: CASSHVPGTGVLGQYF.

The rearrangement joins TRBV20-1 to TRBJ2-5; D gene unclear. V lost 3 bases and J 11 bases, leaving 16 bases between the germline ends. The CDR3 is 12 amino acids. Germline V gene sequence: CDR1 DFQATT, CDR2 SNEGSKA (reference sequence). CDR3: CSARSHKEEQYF. The CDR3 bases are TGCAGTGCTAGGTCCCATAAAGAAGAGCAGTACTTC.

The gene calls are TRBV4-1 and TRBJ1-2; D may be TRBD1 (5 bases). The V gene's germline CDR1 is MGHRA and CDR2 YSYEKL. V was pared by 0 bases and J by 2 bases, with 10 bases between. The CDR3 length is 15 residues. CDR3 sequence: CASSQDDWGNYGYTF. In DNA form, the CDR3 reads TGCGCCAGCAGCCAAGATGATTGGGGGAACTATGGCTACACCTTC.

This clonotype turned up a few times. The chain carries TRBV30 and TRBJ2-5; D remains unclear. This CDR3 contains 12 residues. Trimming left V 2 bases short and J 5 bases short, with 9 bases between. Germline V gives CDR1 GTSNPN, CDR2 SVGIG (reference sequence). The CDR3 loop reads CAWSFRLETQYF. CDR3 in DNA: TGTGCCTGGAGTTTTCGACTGGAGACCCAGTACTTC.

This chain links TRBV29-1 with TRBJ2-5; 8 positions match TRBD1. The J call may be wrong; the DNA end is better matched by TRBJ2-7. The CDR3 extends over 12 amino acids. Germline CDR1 reads SQVTM; CDR2 reads ANQGSEA. CDR3 loop: CSASTGAHEQYF. As DNA, the CDR3 is TGCAGCGCCTCGACAGGGGCCCACGAGCAGTACTTC.

The J gene is TRBJ2-5, the V gene TRBV7-3; D gene uncertain. The CDR3 contains 13 residues. Germline assignment: CDR1 SGHTA and CDR2 FQGTGA. V lost 5 bases, J lost 5 bases, and 12 bases lay in between. In nucleotides, the CDR3 is TGTGCCAGCAGCGCTTCTTGGGTCGAGACCCAGTACTTC. The encoded protein is CASSASWVETQYF. Based on the CDR3 plus reference TRBV7-3 and TRBJ2-5, the full variable domain is GAGVSQTPSNKVTEKGKYVELRCDPISGHTALYWYRQSLGQGPEFLIYFQGTGAADDSGLPNDRFFAVRPEGSVSTLKIQRTERGDSAVYLCASSASWVETQYFGPGTRLLVL.

J is TRBJ2-7 and V is TRBV9, with D perhaps TRBD2 (6 bases). From germline, CDR1 is SGDLS and CDR2 YYNGEE. V was trimmed by 0 bases and J by 7 bases, leaving 14 bases between them. The CDR3 is 14 residues long. Here the CDR3 DNA reads TGTGCCAGCAGCGTAGCCACGGGGGTGGGGGAGCAGTACTTC. Translated, it gives CASSVATGVGEQYF.

This clonotype has more than one count but fewer than ten. The V gene is TRBV3-1, the J gene TRBJ2-3; a weak D match, TRBD1 (5 bases). Looked up from germline, CDR1 is LGHDT and CDR2 is YNNKEL (reference sequence). Trimming cost V 0 bases and J 6 bases, with 7 bases left between them. The CDR3 totals 13 residues. CDR3 coding DNA: TGTGCCAGCAGCCAAGAGGGGCACGATACGCAGTATTTT. The encoded protein is CASSQEGHDTQYF.

V and J are TRBV7-9 and TRBJ1-1, with 8 bases matching TRBD1. Germline loops: CDR1 SEHNR, CDR2 FQNEAQ (reference sequence). V shed 2 bases, J shed 7 bases, and the junction held 6 bases outside the gene matches. CDR3 length equals 14 residues. The CDR3 DNA follows: TGTGCCAGCAGCTTAACAGGGGGGAGGGATGAAGCTTTCTTT. It encodes CASSLTGGRDEAFF.

The chain combines TRBV5-1 with TRBJ2-3, with 11 bases aligning to TRBD1. Per germline, CDR1 SGHRS and CDR2 YFSETQ. V lost 4 bases to trimming and J lost 3 bases; unmatched junction nucleotides: 7. The CDR3 is 16 residues long. CDR3 sequence reads: CASSPGQGVGTDTQYF. CDR3 sequence (DNA): TGCGCCAGCAGCCCGGGACAGGGGGTTGGGACAGATACGCAGTATTTT.

This clonotype has a handful of counts. The chain is built from TRBV6-2 or TRBV6-3 and TRBJ2-5; the D is unclear. From germline, CDR1 is MNHEY and CDR2 SVGEGT. The CDR3 totals 15 residues. V lost 8 bases, J lost 2 bases, and 18 bases lay in between. CDR3 sequence reads: CASRDPSFYQETQYF. For the CDR3, the DNA is TGTGCCAGCCGCGATCCTTCATTTTATCAAGAGACCCAGTACTTC.